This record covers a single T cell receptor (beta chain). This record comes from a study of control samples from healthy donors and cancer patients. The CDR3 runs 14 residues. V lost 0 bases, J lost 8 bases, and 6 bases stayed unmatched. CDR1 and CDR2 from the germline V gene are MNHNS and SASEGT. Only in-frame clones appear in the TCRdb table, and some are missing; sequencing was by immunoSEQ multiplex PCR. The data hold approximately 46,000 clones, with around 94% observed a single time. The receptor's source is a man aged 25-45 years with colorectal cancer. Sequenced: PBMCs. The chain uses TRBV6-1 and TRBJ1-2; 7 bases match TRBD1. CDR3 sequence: CASSEARQGVGYTF. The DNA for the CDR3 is TGTGCCAGCAGTGAAGCGCGGCAGGGGGTCGGCTACACCTTC.